This T cell receptor beta chain emerged from a study of early T cells in non-severe SARS-CoV-2 infection. From germline, CDR1 is SQVTM and CDR2 ANQGSEA. V dropped 6 bases and J dropped 6; count of bases not matched to a gene: 6. There are 12 residues in the CDR3. MiXCR, run by TCRdb on the 5' RACE reads, gives a single entry per CDR3 protein. The sample has more than 85,000 distinct CDR3 sequences; roughly 17% are singletons. This TCR came from an adult who was a healthcare worker with PCR-confirmed SARS-CoV-2 infection or an uninfected control (not recorded which). The specimen sequenced was whole blood. The chain employs TRBV29-1 and TRBJ2-7; TRBD1 matches at 9 bases. The CDR3 DNA follows: TGCAGCGTGGTGGGACAGGGTGGCGAGCAGTACTTC. Protein: CSVVGQGGEQYF.